This entry lists 6 T cell receptor beta chains sequenced from one sample in a study of a mutant IDH1 vaccine in newly diagnosed glioma. Stated time point: baseline, week 1 (first vaccination visit). As for treatment: pre-vaccination baseline after standard-of-care therapy. Profiled with immunoSEQ multiplex PCR; TCRdb holds only in-frame clones, not every one. In the table there are tens of thousands of clones, around 82% of which are singletons. The sample here was PBMCs, taken from a glioma patient treated with radiotherapy, temozolomide or both. These receptors originate from a woman between 45 and 60 years old with glioma.

The chain recombines TRBV5-8 with TRBJ1-2; 9 bases match TRBD1. V trimming: 2 bases; J trimming: 5 bases; junction bases outside the gene matches: 7. Germline V gives CDR1 SGHTS, CDR2 YDEGEE. This CDR3 is 15 amino acids long. CDR3 amino acids: CASSFRDRVLYGYTF. In DNA, the CDR3 is TGTGCCAGCAGCTTCCGGGACAGGGTCTTGTATGGCTACACCTTC.

The V and J genes are TRBV7-2 and TRBJ1-1, with D unresolved. This CDR3 is 11 amino acids long. Germline CDR1 and CDR2: SGHTA and FQGNSA. V dropped 6 bases and J dropped 8 bases, with 10 bases sitting between them. The CDR3 DNA reads as TGTGCCAGCAGTTCCGGACGGGAAGCTTTCTTT. Amino acid sequence: CASSSGREAFF.

This clone has just one count. CDR3 in amino acids: CASSRPQTGATNYGYTF. The DNA of the CDR3 is TGTGCCAGCTCACGACCTCAGACAGGTGCTACAAACTATGGCTACACCTTC. The J gene is TRBJ1-2, the V gene TRBV18, with a weak D call TRBD1 (6 bases). CDR3 length equals 17 residues. CDR1 and CDR2 (germline): KGHSH, LQKENI. V gave up 4 bases and J gave up 2 bases, with 20 bases separating them.

The V call is TRBV5-1, the J call TRBJ2-5; 14 bases align to TRBD2. Germline loops: CDR1 SGHRS, CDR2 YFSETQ. The length of the CDR3 is 16 residues. The V segment lost 4 bases and the J segment 4 bases; nucleotides outside the gene matches: 6. CDR3: CASSLTSGGAGETQYF. The DNA of the CDR3 is TGCGCCAGCAGCCTGACTAGCGGGGGGGCCGGAGAGACCCAGTACTTC.

The chain recombines TRBV18 with TRBJ1-1, with D perhaps TRBD1 (6 bases). Deletions cut 5 bases from V and 1 base from J, with 14 bases between. Per germline, CDR1 KGHSH and CDR2 LQKENI. This CDR3 has 15 residues. The CDR3 bases are TGTGCCAGCTCAACGGGACACCCATGGAACACTGAAGCTTTCTTT. Residues: CASSTGHPWNTEAFF.

The V and J genes are TRBV29-1 and TRBJ1-1, with TRBD1 as a possible D gene (5 bases). The V gene's germline CDR1 is SQVTM and CDR2 ANQGSEA. The V end lost 4 bases, the J end lost 0 bases, and 12 bases lay between the germline ends. The CDR3 has 14 residues. The CDR3 coding sequence is TGCAGCGTTGTAAGGGGCGACCTGAACACTGAAGCTTTCTTT. Amino acids: CSVVRGDLNTEAFF.